The entry below describes one T cell receptor beta chain. The data belong to a study of blood T cells in healthy people across ages. Primers used in a second PCR of about 7 to 12 cycles were a sample-barcoded 5' primer and a J-beta primer mix. Sequencing yielded, for each sample, at least 3 million paired-end reads carrying CDR3. TCRdb independently ran MiXCR on the 5' RACE reads; one entry per CDR3 protein. The table records 1.5 million to 2 million distinct CDR3 sequences, roughly 27% of them present only once. Trimming shortened V by 1 base and J by 7 bases, and 10 bases separated the two germline ends. The V gene's germline CDR1 is LGHNA and CDR2 YSLEER. The CDR3 length is 13 residues.

The gene calls are TRBV4-3 and TRBJ2-5; D gene ambiguous. The source material was blood. The clonotype was recovered from a woman in her 30s in good health. CDR3 bases: TGCGCCAGCAGCCAAGGAGTCGTTGCGACCCAGTACTTC. Encoded protein: CASSQGVVATQYF.